The subject of this entry is one TCR beta chain. The data derive from a study of technical replicates of blood from a handful of donors. Measured with immunoSEQ multiplex PCR; TCRdb has only the in-frame clones, and not every one. The table has approximately 70,000 clones, roughly 92% seen once; the top ten hold about 0.35%. The germline V and J ends were trimmed by 1 base and 0 bases, with 10 bases remaining between them. CDR1 PRHDT and CDR2 FYEKMQ come from the germline V gene (reference sequence). This CDR3 has 17 residues. The J gene is TRBJ2-6, the V gene TRBV13; D is possibly TRBD1 (5 bases). Sample: T cells isolated from PBMCs. The receptor was derived from a human donor in good health. Here the CDR3 reads CASSLARQLSGANVLTF. The DNA of the CDR3 is TGTGCCAGCAGCTTAGCCAGACAGCTCTCTGGGGCCAACGTCCTGACTTTC.